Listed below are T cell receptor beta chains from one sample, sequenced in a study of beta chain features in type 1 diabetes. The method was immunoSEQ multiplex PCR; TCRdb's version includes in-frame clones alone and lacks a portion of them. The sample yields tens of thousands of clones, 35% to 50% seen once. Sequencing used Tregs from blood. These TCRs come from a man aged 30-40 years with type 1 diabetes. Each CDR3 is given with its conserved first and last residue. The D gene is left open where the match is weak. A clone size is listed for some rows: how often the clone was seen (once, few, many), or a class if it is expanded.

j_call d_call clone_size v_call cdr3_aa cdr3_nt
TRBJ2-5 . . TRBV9 CASSVVVGEAQYF TGTGCCAGCAGCGTAGTTGTGGGAGAGGCCCAGTACTTC
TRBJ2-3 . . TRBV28 CASSLNTVFTHDTQYF TGTGCCAGCAGTTTAAACACAGTTTTTACACATGATACGCAGTATTTT
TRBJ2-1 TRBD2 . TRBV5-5 CASSSPGLAGGRAEQFF TGTGCCAGCAGCAGTCCGGGACTAGCGGGAGGGAGGGCTGAGCAGTTCTTC
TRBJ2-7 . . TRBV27 CASSHKHTQDYEQYF TGTGCCAGCAGTCACAAACACACACAGGATTACGAGCAGTACTTC
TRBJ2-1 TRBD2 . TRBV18 CASWTSGSNEQFF TGTGCCAGCTGGACTAGCGGGAGCAATGAGCAGTTCTTC
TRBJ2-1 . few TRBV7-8 CASSLGAFSSYNEQFF TGTGCCAGCAGCTTAGGGGCATTTAGCTCCTACAATGAGCAGTTCTTC
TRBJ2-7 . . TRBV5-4 CASSQDRVGGTVTYEQYF TGTGCCAGCAGCCAAGATCGGGTTGGCGGGACAGTCACCTACGAGCAGTACTTC
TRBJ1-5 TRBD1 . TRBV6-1 CASSTGDGNQPQHF TGTGCCAGCAGTACAGGGGACGGCAATCAGCCCCAGCATTTT
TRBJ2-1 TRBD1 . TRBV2 CASTRDRGSSSYNEQFF TGTGCCAGCACTCGGGACAGGGGCAGTAGCTCCTACAATGAGCAGTTCTTC
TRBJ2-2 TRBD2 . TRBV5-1 CASSLSGTSGSWGTGELFF TGCGCCAGCAGCTTGTCGGGGACTAGCGGGAGTTGGGGCACCGGGGAGCTGTTTTTT
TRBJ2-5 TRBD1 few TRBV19 CASSIGGTGTKTQYF TGTGCCAGTAGTATAGGAGGGACAGGGACTAAGACCCAGTACTTC
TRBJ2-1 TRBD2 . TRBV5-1 CASSLLAGENEQFF TGCGCCAGCAGTCTACTAGCGGGAGAGAATGAGCAGTTCTTC
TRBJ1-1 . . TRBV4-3 CASSHGGQRNTEAFF TGCGCCAGCAGCCATGGCGGGCAGAGGAACACTGAAGCTTTCTTT
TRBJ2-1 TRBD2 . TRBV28 CASSSHPGLAGRAPNEQFF TGTGCCAGCAGTTCCCACCCGGGACTAGCGGGACGGGCCCCTAATGAGCAGTTCTTC
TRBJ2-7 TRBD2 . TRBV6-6 CASSTTSGTYEQYF TGTGCCAGCAGCACGACTAGCGGTACCTACGAGCAGTACTTC
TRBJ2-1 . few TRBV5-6 CASSLALSWNEQFF TGTGCCAGCAGCTTAGCCCTCTCCTGGAATGAGCAGTTCTTC
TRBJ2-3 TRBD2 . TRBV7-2 CASSLDGTSGTPPQDTQYF TGTGCCAGCAGCCTAGATGGGACTAGCGGGACCCCACCCCAGGATACGCAGTATTTT
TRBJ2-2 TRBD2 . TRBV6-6 CASDEWGLAATGELFF TGTGCCAGCGACGAGTGGGGACTAGCAGCCACCGGGGAGCTGTTTTTT
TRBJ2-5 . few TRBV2 CASSRQGRAETQYF TGTGCCAGCAGCCGACAGGGGAGGGCAGAGACCCAGTACTTC
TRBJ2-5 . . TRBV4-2 CASSQHRDYQETQYF TGTGCCAGCAGCCAACACCGGGACTACCAAGAGACCCAGTACTTC
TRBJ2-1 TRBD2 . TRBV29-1 CSVEGLAGFDEQFF TGCAGCGTTGAGGGACTAGCGGGATTTGATGAGCAGTTCTTC
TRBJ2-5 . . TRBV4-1 CASSRRVGREETQYF TGCGCCAGCAGCCGCCGGGTAGGGCGGGAAGAGACCCAGTACTTC
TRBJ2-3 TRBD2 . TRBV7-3 CASSRGLAGFNTQYF TGTGCCAGCAGCCGGGGCCTAGCGGGATTCAATACGCAGTATTTT
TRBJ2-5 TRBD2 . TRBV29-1 CSYGGGRGEATQYF TGCAGCTACGGGGGGGGGAGGGGAGAAGCGACCCAGTACTTC
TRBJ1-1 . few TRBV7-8 CASSPDGGVAFF TGTGCCAGCAGCCCAGACGGAGGGGTGGCTTTCTTT
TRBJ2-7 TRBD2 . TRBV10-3 CAISEGLAGGYEQYF TGTGCCATCAGTGAGGGACTAGCGGGAGGATACGAGCAGTACTTC
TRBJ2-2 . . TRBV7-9 CASSLVSARVTGELFF TGTGCCAGCAGCTTAGTCAGTGCCCGTGTGACCGGGGAGCTGTTTTTT
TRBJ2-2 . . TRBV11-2 CASSPSRGTGELFF TGTGCCAGCAGCCCGTCCCGGGGGACCGGGGAGCTGTTTTTT
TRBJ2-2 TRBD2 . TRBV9 CASSVHDLGTSFRAGELFF TGTGCCAGCAGCGTTCATGACCTAGGGACTAGCTTTAGGGCCGGGGAGCTGTTTTTT
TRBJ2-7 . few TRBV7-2 CASSLAPRESGEQYF TGTGCCAGCAGCTTAGCTCCACGGGAAAGCGGCGAGCAGTACTTC
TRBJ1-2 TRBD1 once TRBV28 CASSYLQGPGGYTF TGTGCCAGCAGTTATCTACAGGGGCCGGGGGGCTACACCTTC
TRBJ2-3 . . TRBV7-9 CAEGDGTQYF TGTGCCGAGGGGGACGGTACGCAGTATTTT